This entry features one T cell receptor beta chain sequence. Here immunoSEQ multiplex PCR was the method, and the copy in TCRdb shows in-frame clones only, minus some. The table has about 97,000 clones, around 89% seen once. This sample is part of a study of control samples from healthy donors and cancer patients. The CDR3 extends over 14 amino acids. The V gene's germline CDR1 is MNHEY and CDR2 SMNVEV (reference sequence). The V end lost 3 bases, the J end lost 4 bases, and 9 bases lay between the germline ends. This chain links TRBV27 with TRBJ2-2; D call uncertain. Material for sequencing was blood. This sequence was found in a man under 40 in good health. The CDR3 DNA reads as TGTGCCAGCAGTTTTGGTGCTACCACCGGGGAGCTGTTTTTT. Residues: CASSFGATTGELFF.